The 17 T cell receptor beta chains presented below share a single source sample, sequenced in a study of T cells in Graves' hyperthyroidism and ophthalmopathy. Amplified TCR beta CDR3 regions derived from RNA transcripts. Researchers ran a first-round RT-PCR on the TCR CDR3 using the HTBI primer set. A single record per CDR3 protein comes from TCRdb applying MiXCR to the multiplex PCR reads. This sample carries under 450,000 distinct CDR3 sequences, approximately 15% of them seen once, and the ten largest clones take around 20%. The sequencing input was blood. All receptors come from a man aged 30-40 years with Graves' hyperthyroidism that later progressed to Graves' ophthalmopathy.

Concerning this clonotype: At one of its ends the junction is not consistent with the germline gene, which may arise from a read error. This chain links TRBV14 with TRBJ2-3; either TRBD1 or TRBD2 may supply D (5 bases each). CDR3 length: 15 amino acids. From germline, CDR1 is SGHDN and CDR2 FVKESK. The CDR3, as DNA: TGTGCCAGCAGTCAAATCTACTCTAGCACAGGTACGCAGTATTTT. Protein sequence: CASSQIYSSTGTQYF.

This rearrangement joins TRBV5-6 to TRBJ2-2; perhaps TRBD1 as D (5 bases). The germline V gene encodes CDR1 SGHDT and CDR2 YYEEEE. V gave up 0 bases and J gave up 6 bases, with 12 bases separating them. CDR3 length: 15 amino acids. The CDR3 spells CASSLGQSVAGELFF. The DNA for the CDR3 is TGTGCCAGCAGCTTGGGACAGTCGGTGGCCGGGGAGCTGTTTTTT. Full variable domain (rest looked up from reference TRBV5-6 and TRBJ2-2): DAGVTQSPTHLIKTRGQQVTLRCSPKSGHDTVSWYQQALGQGPQFIFQYYEEEERQRGNFPDRFSGHQFPNYSSELNVNALLLGDSALYLCASSLGQSVAGELFFGEGSRLTVL.

The table lists this clonotype with a few counts. This chain joins TRBV10-3 and TRBJ1-6; D remains ambiguous. In germline, CDR1 is ENHRY, CDR2 SYGVKD. Between the trimmed V and J ends, which lost 9 bases and 9 bases, there was a span of 18 bases. The CDR3 runs 14 residues. CDR3 bases: TGTGCCATTCGGACCTTGGGCGCCGGTTCACCCCTCCACTTT. The encoded protein is CAIRTLGAGSPLHF.

This clonotype was seen ten or more times. The chain has TRBV20-1 and TRBJ2-7; TRBD1 matches at 10 bases. The CDR3 is 14 amino acids. Germline CDR1 reads DFQATT; CDR2 reads SNEGSKA (reference sequence). The V segment lost 6 bases and the J segment 4 bases; nucleotides outside the gene matches: 9. CDR3 residues: CSASDRGQSYEQYF. CDR3 in DNA: TGCAGTGCCTCTGACAGGGGGCAATCATACGAGCAGTACTTC.

This clonotype occurred a few times. V usage is TRBV20-1 and J usage is TRBJ1-2, with D hard to call. Germline CDR1 and CDR2: DFQATT and SNEGSKA (reference sequence). V shed 4 bases and J shed 2 bases, with 8 bases lying between them. CDR3 length: 12 residues. The CDR3 coding sequence is TGCAGTGCTAAGAGAGGAAACTATGGCTACACCTTC. Translating it yields CSAKRGNYGYTF.

There are many counts of this clonotype. The chain combines TRBV6-1 with TRBJ2-5, with TRBD2 matching over 12 bases. The CDR3 contains 16 residues. The junction had 5 bases not matched to a gene; V was cut back by 5 bases and J by 1 base. Germline V CDR1 and CDR2: MNHNS, SASEGT. The CDR3: CASSRSSGGAQETQYF. In DNA form, the CDR3 reads TGTGCCAGCAGTCGATCTAGCGGGGGGGCCCAAGAGACCCAGTACTTC.

This clonotype was counted only a few times. The chain links TRBV10-2 to TRBJ1-4; unclear D gene. Trimming shortened V by 2 bases and J by 0 bases, and 4 bases separated the two germline ends. Germline CDR1 and CDR2: WSHSY and SAAADI. CDR3 size: 14 residues. The CDR3: CASSEVATNEKLFF. CDR3 bases: TGCGCCAGCAGTGAGGTTGCAACTAATGAAAAACTGTTTTTT.

V usage is TRBV7-9 and J usage is TRBJ1-4, with D perhaps TRBD1 (6 bases). The V and J ends lost 5 bases and 5 bases respectively, with 18 bases between them. Germline V lookup: CDR1 SEHNR, CDR2 FQNEAQ (reference sequence). The length of the CDR3 is 16 residues. The CDR3 region is CASSPMRAGVNEKLFF. CDR3 DNA sequence: TGTGCCAGCAGCCCTATGCGGGCAGGGGTGAATGAAAAACTGTTTTTT.

This clonotype was seen repeatedly, ten times or more. One junction end disagrees with the germline gene, perhaps due to a read error. This rearrangement joins TRBV5-1 to TRBJ1-1; the match to TRBD1 covers 8 bases. CDR1 SGHRS and CDR2 YFSETQ come from the germline V gene. This CDR3 contains 14 residues. Written as DNA, the CDR3 is TGCGCCAGCAGGTTGGGACAGGCTAACACTGAAGCTTTCTTT. Translated: CASRLGQANTEAFF.

The chain employs TRBV15 and TRBJ2-1; 8 nucleotides agree with TRBD2. Germline loops: CDR1 LNHNV, CDR2 YYDKDF (reference sequence). There are 12 residues in the CDR3. V was clipped by 8 bases and J by 9 bases; unmatched bases: 6. The CDR3: CATQISGVEQFF. The CDR3 DNA reads TGTGCCACCCAAATTAGCGGGGTTGAGCAGTTCTTC.

This clonotype occurred a few times. One junction end disagrees with the germline gene, perhaps due to a read error. V is TRBV7-3 and J is TRBJ1-3; no clear D gene. Per the germline V gene, CDR1 is SGHTA and CDR2 is FQGTGA. This CDR3 contains 14 residues. The CDR3 here is CASSLTSSGSTIYF. DNA for the CDR3: TGTGCCAGCAGCTTAACCAGCTCTGGAAGCACCATATATTTT.

This clonotype has just a few counts. The rearrangement links TRBV4-1 to TRBJ1-5; D gene unclear. Trimming removed 0 bases at V and 4 bases at J, with 10 bases between. Germline V gene lookup returns CDR1 MGHRA and CDR2 YSYEKL. The CDR3 runs to 15 residues. In DNA form, the CDR3 reads TGCGCCAGCAGCCAAGATACGAAGGAGAATCAGCCCCAGCATTTT. It yields the protein CASSQDTKENQPQHF.

The chain couples TRBV27 to TRBJ2-3; TRBD2 agrees at 11 bases. CDR3 length equals 18 residues. Losses at the gene ends were 2 bases for V and 0 bases for J; bases not matched to a gene: 7. CDR1 is MNHEY and CDR2 is SMNVEV in the germline V gene (reference sequence). CDR3 residues: CASSLLAGGLTSTDTQYF. DNA of the CDR3: TGTGCCAGCAGTTTACTAGCGGGGGGTCTAACTAGCACAGATACGCAGTATTTT.

This clonotype has ten or more counts. J is TRBJ2-5 and V is TRBV7-8; D may be TRBD1 (6 bases). The CDR3 is 14 residues long. Germline V lookup: CDR1 SGHVS, CDR2 FQNEAQ. V shed 3 bases and J shed 5 bases, with 13 bases lying between them. This CDR3 reads CASSFGTQGETQYF. The CDR3 DNA is TGTGCCAGCAGCTTCGGGACACAAGGGGAGACCCAGTACTTC.

This clonotype was seen a few times. J is TRBJ2-1 and V is TRBV7-2; unclear D gene. Germline lookup yields CDR1 SGHTA and CDR2 FQGNSA. V was shortened by 5 bases and J by 6 bases, with 11 bases between the two germline ends. CDR3 size: 13 residues. The CDR3 protein is CASSPYYPNEQFF. CDR3 nucleotide sequence: TGTGCCAGCAGCCCTTACTACCCCAATGAGCAGTTCTTC.

A note on this clonotype: A much more abundant neighbour one base away suggests this may be a read error. This sequence joins TRBV11-2 and TRBJ1-1; no clear D. The CDR3 is made up of 14 amino acids. Germline CDR1 reads SGHAT; CDR2 reads FQNNGV. CDR3 residues: CASSLDLLNTEASF. The CDR3 bases are TGTGCCAGCAGCTTAGATCTGCTGAACACTGAAGCTTCCTTT.

At least ten counts were recorded for this clonotype. This sequence joins TRBV20-1 and TRBJ1-1; no firm D call. The germline V gene has CDR1 DFQATT and CDR2 SNEGSKA (reference sequence). There are 15 residues in the CDR3. V dropped 0 bases and J dropped 4 bases, with 15 bases sitting between them. The CDR3 reads CSARDVEGGSTEAFF. For the CDR3, the DNA is TGCAGTGCTAGAGATGTTGAGGGAGGGAGCACTGAAGCTTTCTTT.